The text below deals with one T cell receptor (beta chain). Roughly 10 milliliters of peripheral blood were drawn from each donor. Then a second PCR, running roughly 7 to 11 cycles, was carried out with a sample-barcoded 5' primer and a J-beta primer mix. TCRdb re-analysed the 5' RACE reads in MiXCR, keeping a single row per CDR3 protein. The repertoire holds more than 1,400,000 distinct CDR3 sequences, with roughly 40% as singletons. These data originate in a study of blood T cells in healthy people across ages. Study summary: Template switching picked up about one barcoded beta molecule for each two T cells.

The CDR3 covers 16 residues. V shed 1 base and J shed 5 bases, with 17 bases lying between them. Germline loops: CDR1 LGHDT, CDR2 YNNKEL (reference sequence). This receptor was taken from a woman aged 18-29 years in good health. Sequences were obtained from blood. The rearrangement links TRBV3-1 to TRBJ2-5, with D uncertain. The CDR3 sequence: CASSQVGQDFGETQYF. The CDR3 nucleotides read TGTGCCAGCAGCCAAGTCGGGCAGGATTTTGGGGAGACCCAGTACTTC.